This T cell receptor beta chain stems from a study of Graves' ophthalmopathy and Graves' hyperthyroidism. Notes on the study in general: With just over 70% sensitivity and about 78% specificity, the model predicted ophthalmopathy progression. Among thyroid clonotypes expanded above 0.001 frequency, most also appeared in blood.

This clonotype appeared many times. The target antigen is unknown. The TCR beta CDR3 regions underwent amplification from RNA transcripts. First-round RT-PCR with HTBI primers preceded a second-round multiplex PCR. TCRdb reprocessed the multiplex PCR reads via MiXCR and lists one record per CDR3 protein. The sample consists of about 500,000 distinct CDR3 sequences, over 13% of them appearing once. If patients had other autoimmune diseases, uncontrolled infections, pregnancy or lactation, they were excluded. Fresh peripheral blood (less than 11 ml) yielded the PBMCs. The sequenced sample consisted of blood. The sequence was obtained from a woman in her thirties with Graves' ophthalmopathy.

The CDR3 DNA sequence: TGCGCCAGCATGGGGAACTATGGCTACACCTTC. Amino acid sequence: CASMGNYGYTF. This chain links TRBV5-1 with TRBJ1-2; unclear D gene. CDR3 length: 11 amino acids. CDR1 is SGHRS and CDR2 is YFSETQ in the germline V gene. With 6 bases removed from V and 2 bases from J, the gap between germline ends came to 5 bases.